This TCR beta chain derives from a study of blood T cells in healthy people across ages. Combining a sample-barcoded 5' primer with a J-beta primer mix, a second PCR ran for roughly 7 to 11 cycles. TCRdb re-analysed the 5' RACE reads in MiXCR, keeping a single row per CDR3 protein. Here the sample spans around 1,700,000 distinct CDR3 sequences, about 30% being singletons. Peripheral blood samples of 9 to 10 milliliters were drawn from each donor. Isolating PBMCs gave at least 6.5 million of these cells per sample. Each sample yielded at least 5 micrograms of PBMC total RNA. The ends were cut back, 6 bases at V and 0 bases at J, with 3 bases in the middle. The V gene's germline CDR1 is SEHNR and CDR2 FQNEAQ (reference sequence). The CDR3 length is 13 residues. There are many counts of this clonotype.

This clonotype was obtained from a woman younger than 45 in good health. Sequenced input: blood. The chain combines TRBV7-9 with TRBJ1-6; D is unclear. CDR3 loop: CASRGSYNSPLHF. The DNA for the CDR3 is TGTGCCAGCAGGGGCTCCTATAATTCACCCCTCCACTTT.